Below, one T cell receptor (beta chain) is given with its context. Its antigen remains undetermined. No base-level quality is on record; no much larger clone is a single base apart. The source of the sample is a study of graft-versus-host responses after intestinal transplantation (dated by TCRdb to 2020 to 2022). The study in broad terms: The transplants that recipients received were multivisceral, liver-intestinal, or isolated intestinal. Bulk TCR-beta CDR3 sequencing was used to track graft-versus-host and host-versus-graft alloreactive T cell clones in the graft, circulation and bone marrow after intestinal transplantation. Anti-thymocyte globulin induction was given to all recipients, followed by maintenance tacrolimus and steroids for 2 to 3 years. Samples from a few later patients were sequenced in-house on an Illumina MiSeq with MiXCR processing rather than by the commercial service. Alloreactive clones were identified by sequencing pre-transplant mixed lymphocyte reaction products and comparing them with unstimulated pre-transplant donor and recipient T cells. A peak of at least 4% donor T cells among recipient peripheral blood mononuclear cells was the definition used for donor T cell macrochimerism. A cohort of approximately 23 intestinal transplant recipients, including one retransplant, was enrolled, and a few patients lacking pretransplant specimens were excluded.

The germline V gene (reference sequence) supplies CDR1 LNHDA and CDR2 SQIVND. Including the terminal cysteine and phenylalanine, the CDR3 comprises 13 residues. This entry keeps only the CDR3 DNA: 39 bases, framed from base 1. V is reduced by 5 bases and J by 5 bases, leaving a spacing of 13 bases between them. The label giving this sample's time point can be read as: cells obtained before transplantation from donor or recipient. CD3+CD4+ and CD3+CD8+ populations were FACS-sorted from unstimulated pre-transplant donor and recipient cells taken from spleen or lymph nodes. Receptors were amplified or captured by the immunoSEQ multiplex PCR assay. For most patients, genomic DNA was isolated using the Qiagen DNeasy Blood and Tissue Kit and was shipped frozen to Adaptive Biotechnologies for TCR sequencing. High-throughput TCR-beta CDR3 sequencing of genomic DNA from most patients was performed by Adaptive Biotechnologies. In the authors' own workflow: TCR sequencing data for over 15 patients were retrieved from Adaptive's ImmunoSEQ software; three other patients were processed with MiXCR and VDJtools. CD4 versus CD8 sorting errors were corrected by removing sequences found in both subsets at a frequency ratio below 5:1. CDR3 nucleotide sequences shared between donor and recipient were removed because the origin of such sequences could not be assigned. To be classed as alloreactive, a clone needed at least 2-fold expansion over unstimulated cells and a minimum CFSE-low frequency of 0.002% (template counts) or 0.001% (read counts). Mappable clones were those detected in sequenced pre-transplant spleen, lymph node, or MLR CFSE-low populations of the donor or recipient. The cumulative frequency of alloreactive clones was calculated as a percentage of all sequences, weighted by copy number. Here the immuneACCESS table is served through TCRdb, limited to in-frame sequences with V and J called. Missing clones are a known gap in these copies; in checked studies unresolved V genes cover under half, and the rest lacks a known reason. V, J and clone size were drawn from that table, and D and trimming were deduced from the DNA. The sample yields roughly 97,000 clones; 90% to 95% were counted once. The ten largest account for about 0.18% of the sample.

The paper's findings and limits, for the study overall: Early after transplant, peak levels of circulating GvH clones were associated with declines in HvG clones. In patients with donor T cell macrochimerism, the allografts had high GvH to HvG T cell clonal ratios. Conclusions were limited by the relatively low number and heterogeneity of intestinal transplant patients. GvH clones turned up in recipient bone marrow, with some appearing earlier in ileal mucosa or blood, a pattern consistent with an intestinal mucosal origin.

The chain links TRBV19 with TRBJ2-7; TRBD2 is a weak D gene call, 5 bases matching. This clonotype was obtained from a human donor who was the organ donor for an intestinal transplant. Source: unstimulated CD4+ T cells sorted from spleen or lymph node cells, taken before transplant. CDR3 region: CASSPVGVHEQYF. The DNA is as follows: TGTGCCAGTAGTCCCGTCGGGGTCCACGAGCAGTACTTC.